This entry lists 8 T cell receptor beta chains sequenced from one sample in a study of OX40 agonist ivuxolimab in advanced cancers. Here immunoSEQ multiplex PCR was the method, and the copy in TCRdb shows in-frame clones only, minus some. The repertoire includes approximately 90,000 clones, more than 80% of them detected once, and 8% to 9.5% sits in the top ten. The source was CD4+ or CD8+ T cells sorted from blood, collected in a trial of the OX40 agonist ivuxolimab. These receptors all stem from an adult with an advanced solid tumor such as melanoma, head and neck, liver or kidney cancer.

This sequence joins TRBV4-1 and TRBJ1-1; D unresolved. Per germline, CDR1 MGHRA and CDR2 YSYEKL. The V gene lost 2 bases and the J gene lost 1 base, with 5 bases spanning the gap. The CDR3 is made up of 13 amino acids. The DNA of the CDR3 is TGCGCCAGCAGCCAAAACACGAACACTGAAGCTTTCTTT. It codes for CASSQNTNTEAFF.

The V and J genes are TRBV5-1 and TRBJ2-1; D not resolved. This CDR3 is built from 15 residues. V lost 1 base and J lost 5, with 13 bases in between. The germline V gene has CDR1 SGHRS and CDR2 YFSETQ. The CDR3 DNA follows: TGCGCCAGCAGCTTGACACACCCAGGTAACAATGAGCAGTTCTTC. As protein: CASSLTHPGNNEQFF.

The V call is TRBV6-5, the J call TRBJ2-3, with D possibly matching TRBD2 (5 bases). The CDR3 has 15 amino acids. V was clipped by 2 bases and J by 1 base, with 10 bases between them. Germline values: CDR1 MNHEY, CDR2 SVGAGI. The CDR3, as DNA: TGTGCCAGCAGTTACCAACACGGGGGCACAGATACGCAGTATTTT. Amino acid sequence: CASSYQHGGTDTQYF.

V usage is TRBV2 and J usage is TRBJ2-7; TRBD2 matches 8 bases. Germline V gene sequence: CDR1 SNHLY, CDR2 FYNNEI. The CDR3 covers 14 residues. J was trimmed by 1 base and V by 7 bases; bases with no gene match: 6. The CDR3 region is CASTGTSGSYEQYF. CDR3 nucleotides: TGTGCCAGCACAGGGACTAGTGGGTCCTACGAGCAGTACTTC.

V and J are TRBV18 and TRBJ2-2, with D uncertain. The V and J ends lost 6 bases and 1 base respectively, with 15 bases between them. CDR1 is KGHSH and CDR2 is LQKENI in the germline V gene. This CDR3 region has 16 residues. In DNA form, the CDR3 reads TGTGCCAGCTCGCCGGCTTTAATGGGGAACACCGGGGAGCTGTTTTTT. It is translated as CASSPALMGNTGELFF.

The chain has TRBV28 and TRBJ1-5; TRBD1 might be the D (5 bases). Germline assignment: CDR1 MDHEN and CDR2 SYDVKM. Trimming pared 3 bases from V and 3 bases from J, leaving 12 bases between. The CDR3 sequence is 15 residues long. Here the CDR3 DNA reads TGTGCCAGCAGTTTTGGGACTTTCGTCAATCAGCCCCAGCATTTT. Translating gives CASSFGTFVNQPQHF.

This chain links TRBV7-8 with TRBJ2-7; 12 bases are a match to TRBD2. This CDR3 has 18 amino acids. Germline V gene data show CDR1 as SGHVS and CDR2 as FQNEAQ. With 2 bases clipped from V and 2 bases from J, the junction kept 10 bases outside the gene matches. In DNA form, the CDR3 reads TGTGCCAGCAGCTTACACGGGACTAGCGGGCGCTTTACCTACGAGCAGTACTTC. Encoded protein: CASSLHGTSGRFTYEQYF.

V is TRBV2 and J is TRBJ1-2; no firm D call. This CDR3 has 14 amino acids. Deletions cut 4 bases from V and 4 bases from J, with 13 bases between. Germline loops: CDR1 SNHLY, CDR2 FYNNEI. CDR3 coding DNA: TGTGCCAGCAGTGCAGCCCCTAAAGGCTATGGCTACACCTTC. Its protein is CASSAAPKGYGYTF.